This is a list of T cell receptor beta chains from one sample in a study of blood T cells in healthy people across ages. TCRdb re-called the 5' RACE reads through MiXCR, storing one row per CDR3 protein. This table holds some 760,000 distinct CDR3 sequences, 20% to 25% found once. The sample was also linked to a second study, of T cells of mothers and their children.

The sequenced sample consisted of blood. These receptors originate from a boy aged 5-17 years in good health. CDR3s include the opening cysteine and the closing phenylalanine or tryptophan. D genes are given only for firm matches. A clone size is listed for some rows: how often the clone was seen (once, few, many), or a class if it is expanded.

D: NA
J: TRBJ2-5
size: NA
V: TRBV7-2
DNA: TGTGCCAGCAGCATACCAAGCGGCCTTCGTGGGAAAGAGACCCAGTACTTC
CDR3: CASSIPSGLRGKETQYF

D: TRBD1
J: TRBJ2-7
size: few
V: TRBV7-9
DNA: TGTGCCAGCAGCGCGGGGACAGGGGGCTTGGGGGAGCAGTACTTC
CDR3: CASSAGTGGLGEQYF

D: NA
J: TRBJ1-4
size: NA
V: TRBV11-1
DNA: TGTGCCAGCAGCTTAGCACCTAGGACGAGCTTCTATGAGGGGGATGAAAAACTGTTTTTT
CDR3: CASSLAPRTSFYEGDEKLFF

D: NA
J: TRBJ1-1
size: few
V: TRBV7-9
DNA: TGTGCCAGCAGCTTAGATTACGGAAATGAAGCTTTCTTT
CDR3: CASSLDYGNEAFF

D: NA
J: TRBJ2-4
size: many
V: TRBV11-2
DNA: TGTGCCAGCAGCTTGACGGGGAAAAACATTCAGTACTTC
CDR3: CASSLTGKNIQYF

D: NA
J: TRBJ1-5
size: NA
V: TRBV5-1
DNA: TGCGCCAGCAGCGTCGGGACGGCTAATCAGCCCCAGCATTTT
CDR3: CASSVGTANQPQHF

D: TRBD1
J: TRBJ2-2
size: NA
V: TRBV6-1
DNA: TGTGCCAGCAGTTCACAGGGGCCGAACACCGGGGAGCTGTTTTTT
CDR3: CASSSQGPNTGELFF

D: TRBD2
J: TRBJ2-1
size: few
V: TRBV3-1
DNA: TGTGCCAGCAGCAAACTAGCGGGAGTCCACAATGAGCAGTTCTTC
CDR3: CASSKLAGVHNEQFF

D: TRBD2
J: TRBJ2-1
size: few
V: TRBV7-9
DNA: TGTGCCAGCAGCTCAAACCTTATCGGACTAGCCGACAATGAGCAGTTCTTC
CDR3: CASSSNLIGLADNEQFF

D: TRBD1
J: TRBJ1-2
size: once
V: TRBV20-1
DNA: TGCGGTGCTAGCGGGACAGGGCAGGACTATGGCTACACCTTC
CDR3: CGASGTGQDYGYTF

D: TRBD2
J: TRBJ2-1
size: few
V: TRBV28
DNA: TGTGCCAGCTATATAGCGGGAGGTTACAATGAGCAGTTCTTC
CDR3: CASYIAGGYNEQFF

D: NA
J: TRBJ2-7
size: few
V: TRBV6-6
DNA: TGTGCCAGCAGTTACGAAGCGGGCGAGCAGTACTTC
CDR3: CASSYEAGEQYF

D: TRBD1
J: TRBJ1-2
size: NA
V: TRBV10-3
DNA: TGTGCCATCAGTGAGCCCTCGACAGGGGATGGCTACACCTTC
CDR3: CAISEPSTGDGYTF

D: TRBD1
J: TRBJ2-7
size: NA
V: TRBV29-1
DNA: TGCAGCGCGTCCGGGACAGGGTCCTACGAGCAGTACTTC
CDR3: CSASGTGSYEQYF

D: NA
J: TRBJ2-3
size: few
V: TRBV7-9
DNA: TGTGCCAGCAGCTTATCGTTATCGCGAGGAGATACGCAGTATTTT
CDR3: CASSLSLSRGDTQYF

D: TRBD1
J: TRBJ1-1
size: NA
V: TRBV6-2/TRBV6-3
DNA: TGTGCCAGCAGCACTACAGGGGGAATCACTGAAGCTTTCTTT
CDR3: CASSTTGGITEAFF

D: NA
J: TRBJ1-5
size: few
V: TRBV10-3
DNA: TGTGCCATCAGTGAGGTGGGGGCAGGGAGCAACCAGCCCCAGCATTTT
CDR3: CAISEVGAGSNQPQHF

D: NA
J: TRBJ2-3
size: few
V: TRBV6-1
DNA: TGTGCCAGCAGGGGGTCAGATACGCAGTATTTT
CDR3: CASRGSDTQYF

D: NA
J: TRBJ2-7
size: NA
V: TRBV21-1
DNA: TGTGCCAGCAGCAGCCAGCGAGCCTACGAGCAGTACTTC
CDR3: CASSSQRAYEQYF

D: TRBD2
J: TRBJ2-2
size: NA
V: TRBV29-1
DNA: TGCAGCGTTGAAGACTACGCCGGGACTAGCGGGATGCCCACCGGGGAGCTGTTTTTT
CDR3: CSVEDYAGTSGMPTGELFF

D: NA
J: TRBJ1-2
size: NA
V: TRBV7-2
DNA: TGTGCCAGCAGCTTACAGGGGCTACCTAACTATGGCTACACCTTC
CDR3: CASSLQGLPNYGYTF

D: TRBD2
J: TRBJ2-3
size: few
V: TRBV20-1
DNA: TGCAGTGCTCCAACAGCGGGAGGGCCAAAAAGGACAGATACGCAGTATTTT
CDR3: CSAPTAGGPKRTDTQYF

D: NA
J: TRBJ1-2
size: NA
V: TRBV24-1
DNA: TGTGCCACCAGCAGGGAAGGGCCTGGCGGCTACACCTTC
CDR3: CATSREGPGGYTF

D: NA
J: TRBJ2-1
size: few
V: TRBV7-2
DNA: TGTGCCAGCAGCCAAGGTGAGATGGATGAGCAGTTCTTC
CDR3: CASSQGEMDEQFF

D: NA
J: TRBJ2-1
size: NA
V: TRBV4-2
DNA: TGTGCCAGCAGCCACAGGGGCCCTTCAACGGGACTACGTGATCTCAATGAGCAGTTCTTC
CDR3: CASSHRGPSTGLRDLNEQFF

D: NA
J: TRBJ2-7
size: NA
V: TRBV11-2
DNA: TGTGCCAGCAGCTTGTGGACAGTCCCCTACGAGCAGTACTTC
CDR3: CASSLWTVPYEQYF

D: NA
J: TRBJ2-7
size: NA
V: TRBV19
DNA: TGTGCCAGTAGGCGCCGGGACGGGGGAACCTACGAGCAGTACTTC
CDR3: CASRRRDGGTYEQYF

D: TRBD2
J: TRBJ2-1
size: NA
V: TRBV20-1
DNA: TGCAGTGCCCCCGGGAGGTACAATGAGCAGTTCTTC
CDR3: CSAPGRYNEQFF